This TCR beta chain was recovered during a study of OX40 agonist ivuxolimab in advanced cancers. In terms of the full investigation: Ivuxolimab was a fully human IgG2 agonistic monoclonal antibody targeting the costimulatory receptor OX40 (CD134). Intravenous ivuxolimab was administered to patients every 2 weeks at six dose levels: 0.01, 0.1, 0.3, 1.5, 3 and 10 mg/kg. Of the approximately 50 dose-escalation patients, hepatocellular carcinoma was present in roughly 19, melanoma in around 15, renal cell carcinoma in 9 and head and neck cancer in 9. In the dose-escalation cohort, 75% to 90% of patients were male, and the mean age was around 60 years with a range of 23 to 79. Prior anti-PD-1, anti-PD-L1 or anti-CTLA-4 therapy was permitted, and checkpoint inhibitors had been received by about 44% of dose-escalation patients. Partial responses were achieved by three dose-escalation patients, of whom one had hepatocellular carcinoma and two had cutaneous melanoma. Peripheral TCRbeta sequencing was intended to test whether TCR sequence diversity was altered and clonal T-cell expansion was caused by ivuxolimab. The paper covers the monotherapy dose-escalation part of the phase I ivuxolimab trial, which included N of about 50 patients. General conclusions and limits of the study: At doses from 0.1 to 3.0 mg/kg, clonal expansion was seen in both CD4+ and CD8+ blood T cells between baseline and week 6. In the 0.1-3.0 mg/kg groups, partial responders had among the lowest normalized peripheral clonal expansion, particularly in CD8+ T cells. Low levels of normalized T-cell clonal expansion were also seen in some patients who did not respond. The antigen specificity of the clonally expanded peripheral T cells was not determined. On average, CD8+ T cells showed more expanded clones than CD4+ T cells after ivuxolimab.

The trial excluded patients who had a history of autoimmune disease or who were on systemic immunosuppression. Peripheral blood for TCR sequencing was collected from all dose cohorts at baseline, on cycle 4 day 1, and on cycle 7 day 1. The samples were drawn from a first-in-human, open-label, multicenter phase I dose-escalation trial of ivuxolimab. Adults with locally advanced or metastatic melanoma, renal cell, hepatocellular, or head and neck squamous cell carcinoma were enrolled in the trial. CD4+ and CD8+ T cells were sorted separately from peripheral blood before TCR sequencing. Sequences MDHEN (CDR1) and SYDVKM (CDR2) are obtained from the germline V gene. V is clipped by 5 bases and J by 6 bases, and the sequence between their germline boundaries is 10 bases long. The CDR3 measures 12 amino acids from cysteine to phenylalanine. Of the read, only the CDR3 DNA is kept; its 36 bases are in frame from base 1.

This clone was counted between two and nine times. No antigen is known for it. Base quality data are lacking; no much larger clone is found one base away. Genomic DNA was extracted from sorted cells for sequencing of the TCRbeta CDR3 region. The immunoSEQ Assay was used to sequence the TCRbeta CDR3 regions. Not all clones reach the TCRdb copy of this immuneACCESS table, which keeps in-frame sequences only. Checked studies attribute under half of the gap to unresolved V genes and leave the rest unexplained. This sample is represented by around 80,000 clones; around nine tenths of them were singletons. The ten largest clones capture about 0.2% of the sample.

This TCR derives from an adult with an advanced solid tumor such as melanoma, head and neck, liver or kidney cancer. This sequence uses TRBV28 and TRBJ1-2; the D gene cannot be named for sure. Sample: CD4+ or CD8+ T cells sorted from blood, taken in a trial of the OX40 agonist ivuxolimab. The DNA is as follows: TGTGCCAGCAGTGTTGGCAGTCATGGCTACACCTTC. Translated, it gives CASSVGSHGYTF.